Listed below are T cell receptor beta chains from one sample, sequenced in a study of shared clonotypes between healthy human individuals. Repertoires were generated with immunoSEQ multiplex PCR, while TCRdb's copy carries only in-frame clones and drops some. The profile shows over 2 million clones, approximately 94% of them singletons. Source material: naive CD8+ T cells sorted from blood. These receptors were collected from a man between 18 and 29 years old in good health. Each CDR3 is given with its conserved first and last residue. A D gene is named only where the DNA matches it firmly. Clone size is not always given. Where it is, it says once, few, many or a class for expanded clones.

v_call	j_call	clone_size	d_call	cdr3_nt	cdr3_aa
TRBV10-2	TRBJ2-2	-	TRBD2	TGCGCCAGCAGTGAGATTAGTAGCGGGGGATACACCGGGGAGCTGTTTTTT	CASSEISSGGYTGELFF
TRBV6-5	TRBJ2-7	-	TRBD2	TGTGCCAGCACTGGATCAGCGGGGGCGCACGAGCAGTACTTC	CASTGSAGAHEQYF
TRBV19	TRBJ1-1	-	-	TGTGCCAGTAACGCAGGGAGCACTGAAGCTTTCTTT	CASNAGSTEAFF
TRBV5-6	TRBJ1-2	-	TRBD1	TGTGCCAGCAGCTTGCGATTGGCAGGGGGCGCGGATGGCTACACCTTC	CASSLRLAGGADGYTF
TRBV27	TRBJ1-6	-	-	TGTGCCAGCAGTTTAGAGGGTTCACATAATTCACCCCTCCACTTT	CASSLEGSHNSPLHF
TRBV2	TRBJ1-1	-	-	TGTGCCAGCAGTTCTAGGCCTCGGAACACTGAAGCTTTCTTT	CASSSRPRNTEAFF
TRBV15	TRBJ2-3	-	TRBD2	TGTGCCACCAGCAGAGATCGGGCGGGGGTAGGGGATACGCAGTATTTT	CATSRDRAGVGDTQYF
TRBV4-3	TRBJ2-7	once	-	TGCGCCAGCAGCCAAGAATTTGGATTGGCGGACGAGCAGTACTTC	CASSQEFGLADEQYF
TRBV9	TRBJ1-1	-	-	TGTGCCAGCAGCGTAGTTTTGGGGGACACTGAAGCTTTCTTT	CASSVVLGDTEAFF
TRBV4-3	TRBJ1-6	-	TRBD1	TGCGCCAGCAGCCAAGAGGGGACAGCCTTAGGATCACCCCTCCACTTT	CASSQEGTALGSPLHF
TRBV6-1	TRBJ1-3	-	-	TGTGCCAGCAGTGAAGGACCTTACACCGTATATTTT	CASSEGPYTVYF
TRBV6-5	TRBJ2-1	-	TRBD2	TGTGCCAGCAGTTCAACTAGCGATGAGCAGTTCTTC	CASSSTSDEQFF
TRBV28	TRBJ1-1	-	-	TGTGCCAGCAGTTTAAGAGGTAGGGCGACTGAAGCTTTCTTT	CASSLRGRATEAFF
TRBV7-9	TRBJ2-5	-	TRBD1	TGTGCCAGCAGCTTCGGAACAGGGGGCCAAGAGACCCAGTACTTC	CASSFGTGGQETQYF
TRBV9	TRBJ2-5	-	-	TGTGCCAGCAGCGGCGTCGGGGAGACCCAGTACTTC	CASSGVGETQYF
TRBV29-1	TRBJ2-2	-	-	TGCAGCGCTGAGGGGGAGAACACCGGGGAGCTGTTTTTT	CSAEGENTGELFF
TRBV7-6	TRBJ1-1	-	-	TGTGCCAGCAGCCCCGAGGCAGGTGGTGAAGCTTTCTTT	CASSPEAGGEAFF
TRBV4-1	TRBJ1-1	-	-	TGCGCCAGCAGCCTGGACCTAGAGTCGGTGAACACTGAAGCTTTCTTT	CASSLDLESVNTEAFF
TRBV10-2	TRBJ2-3	-	-	TGCGCCAGCAGTGGTTTAGTTGGTGGCACAGATACGCAGTATTTT	CASSGLVGGTDTQYF
TRBV7-2	TRBJ2-3	-	TRBD2	TGTGCCAGCAGCTCCGGACTAGCGGGAGGCCGGGATACGCAGTATTTT	CASSSGLAGGRDTQYF
TRBV2	TRBJ2-7	-	TRBD2	TGTGCCAGCAGGGGACTAGCGGGCTACGAGCAGTACTTC	CASRGLAGYEQYF
TRBV30	TRBJ2-7	once	-	TGTGCCTGGAGACGGGGGGCGCAATACGAGCAGTACTTC	CAWRRGAQYEQYF
TRBV6-6	TRBJ2-3	-	-	TGTGCCAGCAGTTACACTGGCCCAGTCACAGATACGCAGTATTTT	CASSYTGPVTDTQYF
TRBV2	TRBJ1-1	-	TRBD1	TGTGCCAGCAGTCCGACAGGGATGAACACTGAAGCTTTCTTT	CASSPTGMNTEAFF
TRBV18	TRBJ2-3	once	-	TGTGCCAGCTCACCAAATGGCCAGCCTACCGGCGATACGCAGTATTTT	CASSPNGQPTGDTQYF
TRBV4-1	TRBJ1-2	-	TRBD1	TGCGCCAGCAGCCCGGGGACAGGTTCTTCCTATGGCTACACCTTC	CASSPGTGSSYGYTF
TRBV6-5	TRBJ1-1	-	-	TGTGCCAGCAGTTCCCCGAGACAGGAGAACACTGAAGCTTTCTTT	CASSSPRQENTEAFF
TRBV27	TRBJ1-6	-	-	TGTGCCAGCACTTTGGGATCAGGCGGCGGCAATTCACCCCTCCACTTT	CASTLGSGGGNSPLHF
TRBV29-1	TRBJ2-2	-	TRBD2	TGCAGCGTTGAAGTAGATAGCGGGACCTACACCGGGGAGCTGTTTTTT	CSVEVDSGTYTGELFF
TRBV13	TRBJ2-3	-	TRBD2	TGTGCCAGCAGCCCACGGACTAGCGGGACGACAGATACGCAGTATTTT	CASSPRTSGTTDTQYF
TRBV6-5	TRBJ2-3	-	-	TGTGCCAGCAGCCCCCCGGGTAGCACAGATACGCAGTATTTT	CASSPPGSTDTQYF
TRBV2	TRBJ1-5	-	TRBD1	TGTGCCAGCAGCTACTGGACAGGGAAGGATCAGCCCCAGCATTTT	CASSYWTGKDQPQHF
TRBV10-3	TRBJ2-1	once	-	TGTGCCATCAGTGAGGGGGCGCTCAATGAGCAGTTCTTC	CAISEGALNEQFF
TRBV7-9	TRBJ1-2	-	-	TGTGCCAGCAGCTTACGGCGGAGGGAATTGAACTATGGCTACACCTTC	CASSLRRRELNYGYTF
TRBV4-1	TRBJ2-5	-	-	TGCGCCAGCAGCCAAGACGGCAGGGGCGGAGAGACCCAGTACTTC	CASSQDGRGGETQYF
TRBV21-1	TRBJ1-5	-	-	TGTGCCAGCAGCAAAGTCGGCGGGCCCAGGAGGAGCAATCAGCCCCAGCATTTT	CASSKVGGPRRSNQPQHF
TRBV9	TRBJ2-3	-	-	TGTGCCAGCAGCGGGTCTCGGGGGGCTACAGATACGCAGTATTTT	CASSGSRGATDTQYF
TRBV7-9	TRBJ2-1	-	-	TGTGCCAGCAGCCCCTCAGGAGGCTCCTACAATGAGCAGTTCTTC	CASSPSGGSYNEQFF
TRBV11-2	TRBJ1-5	-	-	TGTGCCAGCAGCCCAGCTTTAGGGGTCCAGCCCCAGCATTTT	CASSPALGVQPQHF
TRBV10-2	TRBJ2-3	-	TRBD2	TGCGCCAGCAGTGAGAGGACTAGCGGGGCCCAAACAGATACGCAGTATTTT	CASSERTSGAQTDTQYF
TRBV5-6	TRBJ1-1	-	-	TGTGCCAGCAGCTTGGCCATGGAGGGGTACACTGAAGCTTTCTTT	CASSLAMEGYTEAFF
TRBV7-8	TRBJ2-7	-	-	TGTGCCAGCAGCACCAAACCCCTAACAGGGACTTACGAGCAGTACTTC	CASSTKPLTGTYEQYF
TRBV9	TRBJ2-7	-	-	TGTGCCAGCAGCGTAGGGTTGGAGGGCTCCTACGAGCAGTACTTC	CASSVGLEGSYEQYF
TRBV2	TRBJ2-1	-	TRBD2	TGTGCCAGCAGTGAGGAAGCGGGAAAGCCGCGTGGGGATGAGCAGTTCTTC	CASSEEAGKPRGDEQFF
TRBV2	TRBJ2-7	-	-	TGTGCCAGCAGCCGGTCCTACGAGCAGTACTTC	CASSRSYEQYF
TRBV13	TRBJ2-1	once	-	TGTGCCAGCAGCCGGATCGGAGTTCAACTCAATGAGCAGTTCTTC	CASSRIGVQLNEQFF
TRBV7-9	TRBJ2-7	once	TRBD1	TGTGCCAGCAGCGGGGACAGTAACTACGAGCAGTACTTC	CASSGDSNYEQYF
TRBV14	TRBJ2-1	-	-	TGTGCCAGCAGCCAAGATCGCTGGCTAGCTTTCGATGAGCAGTTCTTC	CASSQDRWLAFDEQFF